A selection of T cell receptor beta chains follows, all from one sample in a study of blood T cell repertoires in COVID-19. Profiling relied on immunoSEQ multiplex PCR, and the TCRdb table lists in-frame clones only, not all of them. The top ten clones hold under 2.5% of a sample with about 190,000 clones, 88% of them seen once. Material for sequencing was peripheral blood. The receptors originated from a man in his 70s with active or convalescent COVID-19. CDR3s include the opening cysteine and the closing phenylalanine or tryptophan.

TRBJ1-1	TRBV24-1	CATSGAYTEAFF
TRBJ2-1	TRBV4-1	CASSHGTNYNEQFF
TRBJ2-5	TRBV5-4	CASSPVASGPETQYF
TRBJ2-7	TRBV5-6	CASSLDVGAGEQYF
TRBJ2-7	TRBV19	CASSFRDRPYEQYF
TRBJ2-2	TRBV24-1	CATSDRGLAGVTGELFF
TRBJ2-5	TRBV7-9	CASSPGVETQYF
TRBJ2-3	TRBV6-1	CASSVDGGGAQDTQYF
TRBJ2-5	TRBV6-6	CASSHGTGGLVETQYF
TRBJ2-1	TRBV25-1	CASTRIGLAGPQSNEQFF